This TCR beta chain was recorded in a study of T cells in Graves' hyperthyroidism and ophthalmopathy. The V gene lost 6 bases and the J gene lost 0 bases, with 17 bases spanning the gap. Germline loops: CDR1 KGHSH, CDR2 LQKENI. The CDR3 contains 16 residues. The table lists this clonotype with a few counts. There were TCR beta CDR3 regions amplified from RNA transcripts. The HTBI set primed first-round TCR CDR3 RT-PCR. TCRdb re-called the multiplex PCR reads through MiXCR, storing one row per CDR3 protein. The table lists about 480,000 distinct CDR3 sequences, approximately 15% of them singletons. An absence of ophthalmopathy progression within 18 months meant stable Graves' hyperthyroidism. Newly diagnosed patients aged 18 to 65 had hyperthyroidism of under 2 months' duration. PBMCs were obtained from approximately 10 ml fresh peripheral blood.

The sample taken for sequencing was blood. This rearrangement joins TRBV18 to TRBJ1-1, with D unresolved. This TCR was sampled from a woman in her late teens or twenties with Graves' hyperthyroidism. The CDR3 sequence: CASSPLGAVVNTEAFF. The CDR3, as DNA: TGTGCCAGCTCCCCGTTAGGAGCGGTGGTGAACACTGAAGCTTTCTTT.